The sequence of this TCR beta chain was determined in a study of blood T cell repertoires in COVID-19. V was cut by 3 bases and J by 2 bases, with 18 bases left in between. Germline V gene sequence: CDR1 MGHRA, CDR2 YSYEKL. This CDR3 contains 17 residues. The method was immunoSEQ multiplex PCR; TCRdb's version includes in-frame clones alone and lacks a portion of them. Here the sample spans about 300,000 clones, 70% to 90% being singletons. The receptor comes from a woman in her twenties or thirties who had recovered from COVID-19. The chain employs TRBV4-1 and TRBJ2-3; D may be TRBD2 (7 bases). The sample consisted of PBMCs or T cells enriched from blood (not recorded which). CDR3 nucleotides: TGCGCCAGCAGCCATCTTTGGCGGGGGCGCTACACAGATACGCAGTATTTT. Amino acids: CASSHLWRGRYTDTQYF.